One sample yielded the 28 T cell receptor beta chains listed below, sequenced in a study of vaccination effects on CD4 cells after COVID-19. Data came from immunoSEQ multiplex PCR; TCRdb stores just in-frame clones and leaves some out. The table has 60,000 to 75,000 clones, around 72% seen once; the top ten hold less than 5.5%. Antigen-specific CD4+ T cells were expanded (with viral peptide pools) by the ViraFEST assay ahead of sequencing. Scientists isolated CD4+ T cells after a roughly nine-day culture period ended. Convalescent patients had PCR-confirmed SARS-CoV-2 infection between March and December 2020. Antigens of these TCRs are unknown. The sequences come from CD4+ T cells from PBMCs cultured with HIV peptides, collected before COVID-19 vaccination. Sample subset: HIV-1 Nef peptide pool negative control/reference culture. These receptors were collected from a human donor who had a prior SARS-CoV-2 infection.

In its sample, this clone was seen a few times. The chain carries TRBV6-6 and TRBJ2-7; 9 nucleotides line up with TRBD1. The V gene's germline CDR1 is MNHNY and CDR2 SVGAGI (reference sequence). J was trimmed by 3 bases and V by 2 bases; bases with no gene match: 5. The CDR3 is 15 residues long. CDR3 nucleotides: TGTGCCAGCAGTTACCCGGGACAGGGTAACTACGAGCAGTACTTC. This encodes CASSYPGQGNYEQYF.

This clone was seen a single time. The chain carries TRBV5-1 and TRBJ2-7; 8 nucleotides agree with TRBD2. The CDR3 has 16 residues. V shed 4 bases and J 3 bases; nucleotides not matched to a gene: 12. The germline CDR1 and CDR2 sequences are SGHRS and YFSETQ. CDR3 in DNA: TGCGCCAGCAGCACCGGGGGAGCGGGGGCGTACTACGAGCAGTACTTC. Translation: CASSTGGAGAYYEQYF. Combining the CDR3 with reference TRBV5-1 and TRBJ2-7 gives the whole variable domain KAGVTQTPRYLIKTRGQQVTLSCSPISGHRSVSWYQQTPGQGLQFLFEYFSETQRNKGNFPGRFSGRQFSNSRSEMNVSTLELGDSALYLCASSTGGAGAYYEQYFGPGTRLTVT.

The genes are TRBV5-4 and TRBJ2-1; no reliable D call. Germline CDR1 and CDR2: SGHNT and YYREEE (reference sequence). With 3 bases removed from V and 2 bases from J, the gap between germline ends came to 9 bases. The CDR3 consists of 14 residues. The CDR3 DNA is TGTGCCAGCAGCTCTGGATCCACCTACAATGAGCAGTTCTTC. This translates into CASSSGSTYNEQFF.

The rearrangement joins TRBV3-1 (or the pseudogene TRBV3-2) to TRBJ2-7; D not certain. CDR1 is LGHDT and CDR2 is YNNKEL in the germline V gene (reference sequence). V dropped 1 base and J dropped 3 bases, with 1 base sitting between them. The CDR3 sequence is 11 residues long. The CDR3 protein is CASSQVYEQYF. The CDR3 DNA follows: TGTGCCAGCAGCCAAGTCTACGAGCAGTACTTC.

As regards this clone: A junction boundary mismatches the germline segment, possibly from a read error. This CDR3 reads CASSHPVRSGAEGETQYF. As DNA, the CDR3 is TGTGCTAGCAGCCACCCCGTTCGATCCGGGGCCGAGGGGGAGACCCAGTACTTC. The chain couples TRBV7-7 to TRBJ2-5, with D possibly called TRBD1 or TRBD2 (5 bases each). Germline CDR1 is SSHAT and CDR2 is FNYEAQ (reference sequence). The CDR3 is made up of 18 amino acids.

The chain joins TRBV19 to TRBJ1-1; TRBD1 matches at 9 bases. Trimming cost V 5 bases and J 3 bases; bases outside gene matches: 7. This CDR3 region has 15 residues. The germline V gene has CDR1 LNHDA and CDR2 SQIVND (reference sequence). The chain's CDR3 is CASSLRTGVDTEAFF. Here the CDR3 DNA reads TGTGCCAGTAGTCTCCGGACAGGGGTGGACACTGAAGCTTTCTTT.

V and J are TRBV7-6 and TRBJ2-7; perhaps TRBD1 as D (5 bases). The CDR3 contains 13 residues. In germline, CDR1 is SGHVS, CDR2 FNYEAQ. Between the trimmed V and J ends, which lost 5 bases and 3 bases, there was a span of 11 bases. As DNA, the CDR3 is TGTGCCAGCAGCCCCAGACAGAGCTACGAGCAGTACTTC. Translation gives CASSPRQSYEQYF.

V usage is TRBV18 and J usage is TRBJ1-1; a possible D gene is TRBD1 (6 bases). The CDR3 length is 15 residues. From germline, CDR1 is KGHSH and CDR2 LQKENI. V gave up 3 bases and J gave up 2 bases, with 13 bases separating them. The CDR3, as DNA: TGTGCCAGCTCACCTAACCTCGGGGGCAACACTGAAGCTTTCTTT. This translates into CASSPNLGGNTEAFF.

This sequence joins TRBV27 and TRBJ1-6; 12 nucleotides agree with TRBD1. The V segment lost 0 bases and the J segment 7 bases; nucleotides outside the gene matches: 7. CDR3 length: 18 residues. Germline-derived CDR1 and CDR2 are MNHEY and SMNVEV (reference sequence). The CDR3 region is CASSLSPGQGARNSPLHF. Here the CDR3 DNA reads TGTGCCAGCAGTTTATCGCCGGGACAGGGGGCGAGGAATTCACCCCTCCACTTT.

CDR3 protein: CASSVGPGESDEKLFF. CDR3 nucleotide sequence: TGTGCCAGCAGCGTAGGCCCAGGGGAGTCGGATGAAAAACTGTTTTTT. The chain links TRBV9 to TRBJ1-4, with D possibly being TRBD1 (6 bases). The CDR3 covers 16 residues. Trimming removed 0 bases from V and 6 bases from J, with 15 bases in between. Germline-derived CDR1 and CDR2 are SGDLS and YYNGEE.

This clone has just a few counts. V gene TRBV5-1 combines with J gene TRBJ1-1; D unresolved. Trimming shortened V by 0 bases and J by 1 base, and 10 bases separated the two germline ends. The CDR3 spans 15 residues. The germline CDR1 and CDR2 sequences are SGHRS and YFSETQ. The CDR3 loop reads CASSLESPGNTEAFF. The CDR3 bases are TGCGCCAGCAGCTTGGAGTCCCCGGGGAACACTGAAGCTTTCTTT.

This clone has just one count. This chain connects TRBV25-1 to TRBJ2-7; 14 positions agree with TRBD2. Germline V CDR1 and CDR2: MGHDK, SYGVNS. The length of the CDR3 is 15 residues. V lost 7 bases to trimming and J lost 1 base; unmatched junction nucleotides: 3. CDR3: CASTGLAGDSYEQYF. The CDR3 DNA sequence: TGTGCCAGCACGGGACTAGCGGGAGATTCCTACGAGCAGTACTTC.

The rearrangement uses TRBV27 and TRBJ2-2; D unresolved. Germline-derived CDR1 and CDR2 are MNHEY and SMNVEV (reference sequence). V was pared by 0 bases and J by 4 bases, with 12 bases between. This CDR3 is built from 16 residues. CDR3 nucleotide sequence: TGTGCCAGCAGTTTATCTGTTACGTATGGCACCGGGGAGCTGTTTTTT. Protein sequence: CASSLSVTYGTGELFF.

This clone was found a few times. The chain uses TRBV30 and TRBJ1-6; D may be TRBD1 (5 bases). CDR3 length equals 12 residues. In germline, CDR1 is GTSNPN, CDR2 SVGIG (reference sequence). V was shortened by 5 bases and J by 7 bases, with 9 bases between the two germline ends. The CDR3 loop is CAWARQNSPLHF. For the CDR3, the DNA is TGTGCCTGGGCTAGACAGAATTCACCCCTCCACTTT.

The rearrangement links TRBV11-3 to TRBJ2-3; D gene ambiguous. Germline loops: CDR1 SGHNT, CDR2 YENEEA. The length of the CDR3 is 16 residues. Trimming shortened V by 0 bases and J by 3 bases, and 13 bases separated the two germline ends. CDR3 bases: TGTGCCAGCAGCTTAGAACGAAGGAGTCCGACAGATACGCAGTATTTT. It is translated as CASSLERRSPTDTQYF.

The chain combines TRBV3-1 (or the pseudogene TRBV3-2) with TRBJ2-5; D call uncertain. This CDR3 comprises 15 residues. Germline assignment: CDR1 LGHDT and CDR2 YNNKEL (reference sequence). Trimming removed 4 bases at V and 2 bases at J, with 14 bases between. This chain's CDR3 is CASSPGPGLQETQYF. Written as DNA, the CDR3 is TGTGCCAGCAGCCCTGGACCCGGGCTACAAGAGACCCAGTACTTC.

This clone was detected a few times. V is TRBV10-3 and J is TRBJ1-3; D ambiguous. Germline V gene sequence: CDR1 ENHRY, CDR2 SYGVKD. This CDR3 spans 13 amino acids. The CDR3, as DNA: TGTGCACTTTCCGGATCCTCTGGAAACACCATATATTTT. Translating gives CALSGSSGNTIYF.

The rearrangement links TRBV29-1 to TRBJ1-2; D not resolved. The CDR3 covers 12 residues. With 4 bases removed from V and 1 base from J, the gap between germline ends came to 7 bases. Germline CDR1 SQVTM, CDR2 ANQGSEA. In nucleotides, the CDR3 is TGCAGCGTTGGACACCTTAACTATGGCTACACCTTC. Residues: CSVGHLNYGYTF.

The gene calls are TRBV20-1 and TRBJ2-7; D is possibly TRBD2 (5 bases). Per germline, CDR1 DFQATT and CDR2 SNEGSKA (reference sequence). Trimming removed 6 bases from V and 6 bases from J, with 12 bases in between. The CDR3 is 11 amino acids. The CDR3 bases are TGCAGTGCCGAGCGTGGAGGCGAGCAGTACTTC. This encodes CSAERGGEQYF.

CDR3 residues: CASSRPGLADNEQFF. In nucleotides, the CDR3 is TGTGCCAGCAGCAGGCCGGGACTAGCGGACAATGAGCAGTTCTTC. The V call is TRBV7-9, the J call TRBJ2-1; 11 bases agree with TRBD2. The CDR3 covers 15 residues. Germline values: CDR1 SEHNR, CDR2 FQNEAQ (reference sequence). V shed 5 bases and J 5 bases; nucleotides not matched to a gene: 5.

This rearrangement joins TRBV27 to TRBJ2-5, with 7 positions matching TRBD1. CDR1 is MNHEY and CDR2 is SMNVEV in the germline V gene (reference sequence). Trimming removed 3 bases from V and 1 base from J; junction bases left unmatched: 5. The CDR3 runs 15 residues. In DNA form, the CDR3 reads TGTGCCAGCAGTTTGGCAGGGGGTAGCCAAGAGACCCAGTACTTC. This codes for CASSLAGGSQETQYF.

The table lists this clone with a count of one. The gene calls are TRBV5-1 and TRBJ2-3; unclear D gene. V lost 4 bases and J 2 bases, leaving 5 bases between the germline ends. Germline loops: CDR1 SGHRS, CDR2 YFSETQ. The CDR3 is 12 residues long. CDR3 sequence reads: CASSIHTDTQYF. The CDR3 bases are TGCGCCAGCAGCATACACACAGATACGCAGTATTTT.

V and J are TRBV24-1 and TRBJ2-1; possible D gene TRBD2, 6 bases. CDR3 length: 16 residues. Germline V lookup: CDR1 KGHDR, CDR2 SFDVKD. Deletions cut 0 bases from V and 6 bases from J, with 14 bases between. The CDR3 nucleotides read TGTGCCACCAGTGATTTGCTTAGCGGAGCGAGCAATGAGCAGTTCTTC. Translating gives CATSDLLSGASNEQFF.

The genes are TRBV7-2 and TRBJ1-2; D unclear. The CDR3 consists of 16 residues. Germline V gene sequence: CDR1 SGHTA, CDR2 FQGNSA. V was clipped by 5 bases and J by 3 bases, with 19 bases between them. CDR3 bases: TGTGCCAGCAGCCCGGTTTCCGGGAGGGCTTACTATGGCTACACCTTC. It encodes CASSPVSGRAYYGYTF.

The chain uses TRBV30 and TRBJ2-5; perhaps TRBD2 as D (5 bases). V was shortened by 2 bases and J by 5 bases, with 15 bases between the two germline ends. The germline gives CDR1 GTSNPN, CDR2 SVGIG (reference sequence). This CDR3 is built from 14 residues. The CDR3 coding sequence is TGTGCCTGGAGTAGAGGCCTCGGGGAGGAGACCCAGTACTTC. Translation gives CAWSRGLGEETQYF.

The chain employs TRBV5-1 and TRBJ2-7, with 8 bases that match TRBD1. The junction had 7 bases not matched to a gene; V was cut back by 0 bases and J by 5 bases. Germline V gene data show CDR1 as SGHRS and CDR2 as YFSETQ. The CDR3 length is 15 residues. The CDR3 reads CASSLGWDRSHEQYF. Here the CDR3 DNA reads TGCGCCAGCAGCTTGGGTTGGGACAGGTCACACGAGCAGTACTTC.

This chain uses TRBV19 with TRBJ1-5; a weak D match, TRBD1 (6 bases). V lost 3 bases, J lost 4 bases, and 13 bases lay in between. Germline CDR1 and CDR2: LNHDA and SQIVND (reference sequence). This CDR3 has 15 amino acids. The CDR3 sequence is CASSIGQRRNQPQHF. The CDR3 coding sequence is TGTGCCAGTAGTATTGGACAGAGGAGGAATCAGCCCCAGCATTTT.

This rearrangement joins TRBV5-1 to TRBJ1-1; maybe TRBD1 (5 bases). CDR3 size: 14 residues. Trimming removed 3 bases from V and 1 base from J, with 10 bases in between. Germline CDR1 reads SGHRS; CDR2 reads YFSETQ. Here the CDR3 DNA reads TGCGCCAGCAGCTCCCCTGGACAGAACACTGAAGCTTTCTTT. Its protein product is CASSSPGQNTEAFF.